This entry lists 2 T cell receptor beta chains sequenced from one sample in a study of shared T cell receptors in the human thymus. Libraries were prepared by immunoSEQ multiplex PCR; TCRdb keeps only in-frame clonotypes and omits some of them. The sample consists of 600,000 or so clones, about 89% of them appearing once. The same specimen was also included in a second study, on human thymus T cells.

The sample consisted of thymocytes. The receptors derive from a boy under two years old with a congenital heart defect.

The chain has TRBV27 and TRBJ1-1, with 8 bases that match TRBD1. Per germline, CDR1 MNHEY and CDR2 SMNVEV (reference sequence). This CDR3 is built from 16 residues. V trimming: 2 bases; J trimming: 0 bases; junction bases outside the gene matches: 5. CDR3 in amino acids: CASSLRTGHLNTEAFF. CDR3 coding DNA: TGTGCCAGCAGTTTACGGACAGGGCATCTGAACACTGAAGCTTTCTTT.

The DNA of the CDR3 is TGCGCCAGCAGCCAAAAAAGGCCCCGGGACACAAACCAAGAGACCCAGTACTTC. Protein product: CASSQKRPRDTNQETQYF. The V call is TRBV4-3, the J call TRBJ2-5; possibly TRBD1 for D (6 bases). This CDR3 comprises 18 residues. V was trimmed by 2 bases and J by 0 bases, leaving 19 bases between them. Per the germline V gene, CDR1 is LGHNA and CDR2 is YSLEER.